These T cell receptor beta chains were read from a single sample in a study of OX40 agonist ivuxolimab in advanced cancers. Profiling relied on immunoSEQ multiplex PCR, and the TCRdb table lists in-frame clones only, not all of them. The sample records tens of thousands of clones, about 80% being singletons. The source was CD4+ or CD8+ T cells sorted from blood, collected in a trial of the OX40 agonist ivuxolimab. These TCRs come from an adult with an advanced solid tumor such as melanoma, head and neck, liver or kidney cancer. The conserved cysteine and the conserved F or W are not part of the CDR3 here. The D gene is left open where the match is weak.

d_call j_call v_call cdr3_aa
TRBD2 TRBJ2-5 TRBV5-1 ASSWGGDETQY
NA TRBJ2-1 TRBV6-6 ASSYAEPAYNEQF
TRBD2 TRBJ2-5 TRBV7-7 ASSLGVLARETQY
TRBD1 TRBJ1-5 TRBV27 AKKGDRGRVEGNQPQH
NA TRBJ1-2 TRBV15 ATSRLQAVMDLLTGYGYT
NA TRBJ1-3 TRBV6-5 ASCPRKPLGNTIY
NA TRBJ1-3 TRBV15 ATSRGTGSGNTIY
NA TRBJ1-2 TRBV4-3 ASSQDLRYYGYT
TRBD1 TRBJ1-2 TRBV6-5 ATQGQNYGYT
NA TRBJ1-1 TRBV29-1 SVETFASRTEAF
NA TRBJ2-2 TRBV28 ASSLLGSRGELF
NA TRBJ1-1 TRBV5-1 ASSLGPERNTEAF
NA TRBJ1-4 TRBV15 ATTGDNEKLF
NA TRBJ1-3 TRBV5-4 ASSLGGAGNTIY
NA TRBJ1-1 TRBV7-2 ASSLAGTTEAF
TRBD1 TRBJ1-2 TRBV28 ASSLLGTGLSNYGYT
NA TRBJ1-4 TRBV6-5 ASSYSGGPGEKLF
NA TRBJ2-1 TRBV28 ASSLRGTSYNEQF
TRBD1 TRBJ1-2 TRBV6-1 ASSERTGVTNYGYT
TRBD2 TRBJ2-1 TRBV30 AWSVSPSGYNEQF
NA TRBJ1-1 TRBV18 ASSPVVTERGAF
NA TRBJ1-1 TRBV5-1 ASSSSTFQNTEAF
TRBD2 TRBJ2-1 TRBV29-1 SAAGGGNEQF
NA TRBJ1-2 TRBV5-1 ASSLGRSLIYGYT
NA TRBJ2-1 TRBV27 ASSARLARSSYNEQF
NA TRBJ1-3 TRBV30 AWREKGGGGNTIY
NA TRBJ2-5 TRBV27 TSRRVYQETQY
NA TRBJ1-1 TRBV6-6 ASSPPQKNTEAF
NA TRBJ1-2 TRBV21-1 ASSSDRANYGYT
TRBD1 TRBJ2-7 TRBV7-9 ASSLVRTGGSEQY
NA TRBJ1-5 TRBV28 ASSKNQPQH
TRBD1 TRBJ1-2 TRBV29-1 SVDGTGTNYGYT
TRBD2 TRBJ2-1 TRBV6-5 ASRFSGRGSDEQF
NA TRBJ1-2 TRBV7-9 ASSFSQGLQYGYT
NA TRBJ1-1 TRBV7-9 ASSPQGSRNTEAF
NA TRBJ2-1 TRBV5-1 ASSLGQSVTNEQF
NA TRBJ1-5 TRBV14 ASSSRTGSQSNQPQH
NA TRBJ2-5 TRBV7-8 ASSLNRGGQETQY
TRBD1 TRBJ1-2 TRBV28 ASSFGDRAGYT
NA TRBJ1-5 TRBV28 ASSFDGAGRGQPQH
NA TRBJ1-3 TRBV27 ASRLRGGSGNTIY